This T cell receptor (beta chain) was sequenced for a study of cytomegalovirus exposure and HLA in healthy donors. Trimming at V came to 6 bases and at J to 3 bases, leaving 5 bases not matched to a gene. There are 14 residues in the CDR3. Germline CDR1 is SNHLY and CDR2 is FYNNEI. This PCR relied on a set of 60 Vbeta primers and 13 Jbeta primers. Profiled with immunoSEQ multiplex PCR; TCRdb holds only in-frame clones, not every one. The table lists 100,000 to 150,000 clones, around 77% of them singletons. J is TRBJ2-1 and V is TRBV2, with TRBD2 matching over 7 bases. Sequenced material: PBMCs. The source is a woman aged 40 to 49 in good health and CMV-seropositive. CDR3 DNA sequence: TGTGCCAGCAGCGGCGGGAGAATCTACAATGAGCAGTTCTTC. Translating it yields CASSGGRIYNEQFF.